This T cell receptor beta chain stems from a study of metastatic and nonmetastatic thyroid tumors. Looking at the study overall: Repertoires from blood and tumor or nodule tissue of malignant and benign thyroid patients were compared.

Findings and limits, study-wide: A significant increase in TCR beta diversity was reportedly seen in malignant thyroid tumors relative to benign nodules, in blood and tumor.

Patients had received no treatment of any kind before thyroid surgery. This CDR3 comprises 15 residues. The germline CDR1 and CDR2 sequences are MNHNS and SASEGT. Trimming took 6 bases from V and 6 from J; bases not matched to a gene: 3. Original analysis: It was from CDR3 differences across clinicopathological groups that a distant-metastasis classifier for papillary thyroid cancer was built. Via MiXCR, TCRdb re-called the PCR reads. The V and J calls, along with clone size, are taken from TCRdb and not from the paper's own processing. The sample carries about 34,000 clones, approximately 34% recorded once. Notes on this clone: Its antigen remains unidentified.

The chain carries TRBV6-1 and TRBJ2-1, with 15 bases aligning to TRBD2. The sequenced sample was tumor tissue. This sequence originates from a female donor with papillary thyroid cancer or a benign thyroid nodule (not recorded which). Some clones in this sample may be carry-over from other donors' samples. The chain's CDR3 is CASSEGLAGGNEQFF. CDR3 sequence (DNA): TGTGCCAGCAGCGAGGGACTAGCGGGAGGCAATGAGCAGTTCTTC.